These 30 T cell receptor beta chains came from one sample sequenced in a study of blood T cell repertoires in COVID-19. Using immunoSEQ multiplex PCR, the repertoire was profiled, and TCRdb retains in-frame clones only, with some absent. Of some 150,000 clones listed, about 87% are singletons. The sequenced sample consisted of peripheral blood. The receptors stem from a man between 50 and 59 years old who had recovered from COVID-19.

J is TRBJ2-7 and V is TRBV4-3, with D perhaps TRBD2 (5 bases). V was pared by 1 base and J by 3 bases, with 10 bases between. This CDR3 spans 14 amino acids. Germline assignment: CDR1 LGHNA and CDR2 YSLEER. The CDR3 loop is CASSQGAVDYEQYF. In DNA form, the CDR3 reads TGCGCCAGCAGCCAAGGAGCGGTTGACTACGAGCAGTACTTC.

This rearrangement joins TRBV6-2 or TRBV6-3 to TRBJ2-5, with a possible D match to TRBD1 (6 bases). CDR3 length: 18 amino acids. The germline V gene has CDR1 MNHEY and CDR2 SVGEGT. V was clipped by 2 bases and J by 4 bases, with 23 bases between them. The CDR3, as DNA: TGTGCCAGCAGTTACCTCGAACTACCAAAGGGGGAAGGAGAGACCCAGTACTTC. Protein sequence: CASSYLELPKGEGETQYF.

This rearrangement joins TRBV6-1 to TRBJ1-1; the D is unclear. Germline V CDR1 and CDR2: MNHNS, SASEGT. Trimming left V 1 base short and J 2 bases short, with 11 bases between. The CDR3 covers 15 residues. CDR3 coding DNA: TGTGCCAGCAGTGAAGTGGGAGAACATAACACTGAAGCTTTCTTT. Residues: CASSEVGEHNTEAFF.

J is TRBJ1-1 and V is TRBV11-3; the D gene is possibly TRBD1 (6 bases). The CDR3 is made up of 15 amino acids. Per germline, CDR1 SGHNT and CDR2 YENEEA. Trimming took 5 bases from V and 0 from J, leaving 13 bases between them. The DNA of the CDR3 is TGTGCCAGCAGCCTACCGAGGGGGATGAACACTGAAGCTTTCTTT. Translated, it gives CASSLPRGMNTEAFF.

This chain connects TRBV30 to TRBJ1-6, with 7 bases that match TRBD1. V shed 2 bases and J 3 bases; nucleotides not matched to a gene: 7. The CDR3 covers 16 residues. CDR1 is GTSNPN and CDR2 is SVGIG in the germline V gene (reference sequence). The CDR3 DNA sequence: TGTGCCTGGAGTTTCCAACAGGGGCACTATAATTCACCCCTCCACTTT. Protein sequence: CAWSFQQGHYNSPLHF.

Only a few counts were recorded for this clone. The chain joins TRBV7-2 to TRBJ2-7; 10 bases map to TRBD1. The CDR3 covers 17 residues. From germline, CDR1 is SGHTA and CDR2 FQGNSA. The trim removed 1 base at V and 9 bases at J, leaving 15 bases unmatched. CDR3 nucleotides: TGTGCCAGCAGCTTAGGCCAGCCGGGACAGGGGTTTTTTGCGCAGTACTTC. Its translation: CASSLGQPGQGFFAQYF.

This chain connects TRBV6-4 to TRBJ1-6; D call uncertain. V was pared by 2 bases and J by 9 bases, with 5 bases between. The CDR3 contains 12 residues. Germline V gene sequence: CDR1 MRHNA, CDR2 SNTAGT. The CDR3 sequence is CASSDPRSPLHF. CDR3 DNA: TGTGCCAGCAGTGACCCCCGTTCACCCCTCCACTTT.

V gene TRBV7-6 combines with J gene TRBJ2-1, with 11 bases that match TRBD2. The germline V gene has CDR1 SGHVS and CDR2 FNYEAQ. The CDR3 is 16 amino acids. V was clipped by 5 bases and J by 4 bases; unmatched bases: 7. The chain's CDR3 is CASSKAGTSGYNEQFF. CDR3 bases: TGTGCCAGCAGCAAGGCCGGGACTAGCGGTTACAATGAGCAGTTCTTC.

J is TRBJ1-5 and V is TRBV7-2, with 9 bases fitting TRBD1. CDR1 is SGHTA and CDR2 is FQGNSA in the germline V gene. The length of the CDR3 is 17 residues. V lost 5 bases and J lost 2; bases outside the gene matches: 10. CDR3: CASSQGTGRRGNQPQHF. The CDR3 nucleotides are TGTGCCAGCAGCCAAGGGACAGGGAGGAGGGGCAATCAGCCCCAGCATTTT.

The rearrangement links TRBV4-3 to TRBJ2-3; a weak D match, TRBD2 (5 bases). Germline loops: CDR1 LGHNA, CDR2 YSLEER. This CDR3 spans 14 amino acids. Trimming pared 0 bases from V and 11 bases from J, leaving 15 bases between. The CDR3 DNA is TGCGCCAGCAGCCAAGATAGGTGGAGGACGAAGCAGTATTTT. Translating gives CASSQDRWRTKQYF.

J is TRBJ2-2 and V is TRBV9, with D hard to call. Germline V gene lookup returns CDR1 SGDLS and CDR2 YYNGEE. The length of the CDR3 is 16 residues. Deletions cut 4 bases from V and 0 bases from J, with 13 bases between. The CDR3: CASSQNKNANTGELFF. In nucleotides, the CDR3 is TGTGCCAGCAGCCAAAACAAGAACGCGAACACCGGGGAGCTGTTTTTT.

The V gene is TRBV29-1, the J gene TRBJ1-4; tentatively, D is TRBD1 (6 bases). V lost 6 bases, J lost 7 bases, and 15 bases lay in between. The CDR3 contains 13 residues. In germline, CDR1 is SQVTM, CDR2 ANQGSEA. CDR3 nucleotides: TGCAGCGTAGACGGACAGTCAACTGAAAAACTGTTTTTT. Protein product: CSVDGQSTEKLFF.

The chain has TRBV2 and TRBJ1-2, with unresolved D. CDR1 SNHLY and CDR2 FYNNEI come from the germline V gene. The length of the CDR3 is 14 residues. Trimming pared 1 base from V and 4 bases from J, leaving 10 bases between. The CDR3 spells CASSEGLRSYGYTF. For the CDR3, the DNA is TGTGCCAGCAGTGAAGGGCTGAGGAGCTATGGCTACACCTTC. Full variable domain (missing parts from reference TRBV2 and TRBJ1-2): EPEVTQTPSHQVTQMGQEVILRCVPISNHLYFYWYRQILGQKVEFLVSFYNNEISEKSEIFDDQFSVERPDGSNFTLKIRSTKLEDSAMYFCASSEGLRSYGYTFGSGTRLTVV.

CDR3 in DNA: TGTGCCAGTAGTTCGACAGGGGCGGCCTATGGCTACACCTTC. Its protein is CASSSTGAAYGYTF. V usage is TRBV19 and J usage is TRBJ1-2, with TRBD1 identical over 8 bases. After removal of 5 bases from V and 4 bases from J, the junction contained 6 bases not matched to a gene. The germline V gene has CDR1 LNHDA and CDR2 SQIVND (reference sequence). The CDR3 length is 14 residues.

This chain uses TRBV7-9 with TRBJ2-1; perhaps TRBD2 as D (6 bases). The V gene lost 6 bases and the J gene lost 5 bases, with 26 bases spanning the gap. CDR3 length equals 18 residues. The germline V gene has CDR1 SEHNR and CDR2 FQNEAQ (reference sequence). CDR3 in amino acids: CASSSPRVGGVTNNEQFF. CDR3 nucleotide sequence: TGTGCCAGCAGTTCACCCCGGGTAGGCGGGGTCACTAACAATGAGCAGTTCTTC.

The DNA for the CDR3 is TGCGCCAGCACAGCGGGGGGGTTCTACGAGCAGTACTTC. Protein product: CASTAGGFYEQYF. The rearrangement uses TRBV10-2 and TRBJ2-7, with 10 nucleotides matching TRBD2. Losses at the gene ends were 7 bases for V and 3 bases for J; bases not matched to a gene: 3. CDR1 WSHSY and CDR2 SAAADI come from the germline V gene. CDR3 size: 13 residues.

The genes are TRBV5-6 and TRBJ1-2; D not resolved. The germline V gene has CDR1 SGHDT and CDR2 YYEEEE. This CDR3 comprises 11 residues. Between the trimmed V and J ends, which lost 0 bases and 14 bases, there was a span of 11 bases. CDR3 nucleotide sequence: TGTGCCAGCAGCTTGGGATGGGTGGAGACCTTC. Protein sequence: CASSLGWVETF.

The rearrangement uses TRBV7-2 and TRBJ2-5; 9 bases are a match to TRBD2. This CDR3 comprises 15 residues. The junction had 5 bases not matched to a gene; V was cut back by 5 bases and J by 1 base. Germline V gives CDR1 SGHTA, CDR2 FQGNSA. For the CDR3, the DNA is TGTGCCAGCAGCCCGGGAGCGGGAGGCCAAGAGACCCAGTACTTC. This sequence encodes CASSPGAGGQETQYF.

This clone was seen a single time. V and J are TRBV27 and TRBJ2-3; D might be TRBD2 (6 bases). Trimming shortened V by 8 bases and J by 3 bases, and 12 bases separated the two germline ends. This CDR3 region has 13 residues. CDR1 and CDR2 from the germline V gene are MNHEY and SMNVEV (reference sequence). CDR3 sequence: CASPPGVTDTQYF. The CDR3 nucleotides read TGTGCCAGCCCTCCGGGGGTTACAGATACGCAGTATTTT.

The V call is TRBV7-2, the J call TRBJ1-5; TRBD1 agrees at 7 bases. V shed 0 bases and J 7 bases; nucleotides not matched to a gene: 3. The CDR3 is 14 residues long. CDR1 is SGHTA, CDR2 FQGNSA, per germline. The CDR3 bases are TGTGCCAGCAGCTTAGCAGGGGGCGGGCAGCCCCAGCATTTT. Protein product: CASSLAGGGQPQHF.

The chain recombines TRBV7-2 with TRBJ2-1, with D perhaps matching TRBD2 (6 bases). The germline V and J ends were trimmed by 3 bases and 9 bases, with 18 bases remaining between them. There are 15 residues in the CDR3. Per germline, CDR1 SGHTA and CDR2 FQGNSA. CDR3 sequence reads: CASSFSGAEFGEQFF. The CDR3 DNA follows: TGTGCCAGCAGCTTTTCGGGAGCGGAGTTTGGTGAGCAGTTCTTC.

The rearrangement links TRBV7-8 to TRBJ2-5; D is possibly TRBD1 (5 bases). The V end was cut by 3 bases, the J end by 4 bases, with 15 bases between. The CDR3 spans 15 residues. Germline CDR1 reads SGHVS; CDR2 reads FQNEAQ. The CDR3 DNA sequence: TGTGCCAGCAGCTTTTATCAGGGTCCCACAGAGACCCAGTACTTC. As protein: CASSFYQGPTETQYF.

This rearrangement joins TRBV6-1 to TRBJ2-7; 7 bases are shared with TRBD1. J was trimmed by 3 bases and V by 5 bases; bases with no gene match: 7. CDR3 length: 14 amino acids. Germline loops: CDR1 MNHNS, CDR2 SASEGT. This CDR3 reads CASSMTGKGYEQYF. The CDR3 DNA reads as TGTGCCAGCAGTATGACAGGGAAAGGCTACGAGCAGTACTTC.

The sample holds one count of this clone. The CDR3 spells CASSAILTAPRGEWRVIGYTF. CDR3 coding DNA: TGTGCCAGCAGCGCAATTCTGACGGCGCCCCGGGGGGAATGGCGGGTGATTGGCTACACCTTC. J is TRBJ1-2 and V is TRBV21-1. TRBV21-1 is annotated as a pseudogene. The CDR3 is 21 residues long.

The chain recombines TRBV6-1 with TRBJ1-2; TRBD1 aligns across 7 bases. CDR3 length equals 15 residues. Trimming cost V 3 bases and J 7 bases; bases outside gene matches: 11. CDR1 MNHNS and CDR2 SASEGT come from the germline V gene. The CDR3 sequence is CASSDVQGLLAGYTF. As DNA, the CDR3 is TGTGCCAGCAGTGATGTACAGGGGTTGTTGGCTGGCTACACCTTC.

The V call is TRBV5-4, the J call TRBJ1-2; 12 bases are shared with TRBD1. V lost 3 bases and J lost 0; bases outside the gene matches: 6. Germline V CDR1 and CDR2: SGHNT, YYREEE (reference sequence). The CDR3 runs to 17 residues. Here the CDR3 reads CASSSGQGAGSNYGYTF. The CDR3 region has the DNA TGTGCCAGCAGCTCGGGACAGGGGGCAGGATCTAACTATGGCTACACCTTC.

The CDR3 reads CASSQDRLTSGGAYPDTQYF. The CDR3 coding sequence is TGCGCCAGCAGCCAAGATCGGTTGACTAGCGGGGGGGCCTACCCAGATACGCAGTATTTT. The chain joins TRBV4-1 to TRBJ2-3; 14 bases map to TRBD2. The V segment lost 0 bases and the J segment 4 bases; nucleotides outside the gene matches: 12. This CDR3 region has 20 residues. CDR1 and CDR2 from the germline V gene are MGHRA and YSYEKL.

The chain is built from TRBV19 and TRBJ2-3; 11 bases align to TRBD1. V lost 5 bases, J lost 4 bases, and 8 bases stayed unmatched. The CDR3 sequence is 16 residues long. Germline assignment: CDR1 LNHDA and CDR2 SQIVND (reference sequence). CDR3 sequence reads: CASSAGTGGLADTQYF. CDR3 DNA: TGTGCCAGTAGTGCCGGGACAGGGGGTCTGGCAGATACGCAGTATTTT.

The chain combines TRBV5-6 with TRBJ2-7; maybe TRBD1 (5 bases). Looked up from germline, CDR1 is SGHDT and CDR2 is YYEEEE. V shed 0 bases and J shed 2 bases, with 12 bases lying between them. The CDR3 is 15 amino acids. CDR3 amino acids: CASSLGQGLTYEQYF. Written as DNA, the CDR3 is TGTGCCAGCAGCTTGGGTCAGGGTCTAACCTACGAGCAGTACTTC.

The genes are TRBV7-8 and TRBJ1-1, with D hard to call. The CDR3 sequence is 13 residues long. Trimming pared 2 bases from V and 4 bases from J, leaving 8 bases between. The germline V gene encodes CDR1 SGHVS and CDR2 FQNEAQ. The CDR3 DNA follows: TGTGCCAGCAGCTTATCACGAGGCACTGAAGCTTTCTTT. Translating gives CASSLSRGTEAFF.